This TCR beta chain was observed in a study of cytomegalovirus exposure and HLA in healthy donors. Findings of the study overall: Immune exposure information comprised only CMV serostatus. A list of about 180 TCR beta chains associated with cytomegalovirus was given.

V gave up 0 bases and J gave up 1 base; unmatched junction bases: 2. This CDR3 is 15 amino acids long. Germline loops: CDR1 SGHRS, CDR2 YFSETQ. Use of 60 Vbeta and 13 Jbeta primers characterized the PCR. Repertoires were generated with immunoSEQ multiplex PCR, while TCRdb's copy carries only in-frame clones and drops some. The table shows around 140,000 clones, with about 87% occurring only once. About this clone itself: The antigen is unknown.

Input material: PBMCs. The chain combines TRBV5-1 with TRBJ1-1, with 8 bases matching TRBD1. The TCR comes from a woman under 40 in good health and CMV-seronegative. CDR3 nucleotides: TGCGCCAGCAGCTTGGCCGACAGGGGGAACACTGAAGCTTTCTTT. Its translation: CASSLADRGNTEAFF.